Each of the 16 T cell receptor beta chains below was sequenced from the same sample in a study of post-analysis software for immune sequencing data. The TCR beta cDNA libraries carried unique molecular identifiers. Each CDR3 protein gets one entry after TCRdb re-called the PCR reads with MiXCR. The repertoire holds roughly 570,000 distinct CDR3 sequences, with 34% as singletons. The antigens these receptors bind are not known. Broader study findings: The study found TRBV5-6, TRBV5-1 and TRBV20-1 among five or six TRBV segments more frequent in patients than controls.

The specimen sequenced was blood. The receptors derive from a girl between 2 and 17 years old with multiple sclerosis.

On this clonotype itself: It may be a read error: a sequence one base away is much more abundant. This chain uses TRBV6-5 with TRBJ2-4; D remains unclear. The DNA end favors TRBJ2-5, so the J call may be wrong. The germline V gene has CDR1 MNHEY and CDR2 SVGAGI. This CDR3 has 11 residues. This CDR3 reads CASNSLETQYF. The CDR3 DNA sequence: TGTGCCAGCAACAGTCTTGAGACCCAGTACTTC.

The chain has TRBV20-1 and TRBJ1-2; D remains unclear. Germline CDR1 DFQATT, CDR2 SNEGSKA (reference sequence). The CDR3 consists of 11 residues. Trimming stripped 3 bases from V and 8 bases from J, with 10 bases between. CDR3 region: CSARSVHGYTF. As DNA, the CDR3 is TGCAGTGCTAGGTCCGTGCACGGCTACACCTTC.

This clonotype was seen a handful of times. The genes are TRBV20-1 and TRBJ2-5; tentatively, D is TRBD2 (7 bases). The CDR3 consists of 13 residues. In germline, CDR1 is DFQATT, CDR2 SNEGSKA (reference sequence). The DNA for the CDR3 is TGCAGCCCGGGGGGCAGTTGGCAAGAGACCCAGTACTTC. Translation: CSPGGSWQETQYF.

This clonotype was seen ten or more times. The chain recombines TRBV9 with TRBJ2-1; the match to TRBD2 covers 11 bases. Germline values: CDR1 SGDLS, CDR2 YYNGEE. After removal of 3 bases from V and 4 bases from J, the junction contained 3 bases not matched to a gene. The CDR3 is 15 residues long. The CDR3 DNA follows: TGTGCCAGCAGCGAGGGGACTAGCGGATACAATGAGCAGTTCTTC. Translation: CASSEGTSGYNEQFF.

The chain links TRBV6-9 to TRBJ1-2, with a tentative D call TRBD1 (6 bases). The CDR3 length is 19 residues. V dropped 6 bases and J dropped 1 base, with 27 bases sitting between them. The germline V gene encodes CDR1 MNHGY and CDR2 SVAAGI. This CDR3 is CASSAPGGHFTLFNYGYTF. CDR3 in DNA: TGTGCCAGCAGCGCTCCTGGGGGCCATTTTACCCTCTTTAACTATGGCTACACCTTC.

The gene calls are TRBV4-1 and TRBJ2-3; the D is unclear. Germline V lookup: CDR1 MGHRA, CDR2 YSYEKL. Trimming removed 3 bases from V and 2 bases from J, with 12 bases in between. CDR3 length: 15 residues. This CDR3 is CASSQLVGVTDTQYF. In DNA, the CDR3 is TGCGCCAGCAGCCAGTTAGTCGGAGTCACAGATACGCAGTATTTT.

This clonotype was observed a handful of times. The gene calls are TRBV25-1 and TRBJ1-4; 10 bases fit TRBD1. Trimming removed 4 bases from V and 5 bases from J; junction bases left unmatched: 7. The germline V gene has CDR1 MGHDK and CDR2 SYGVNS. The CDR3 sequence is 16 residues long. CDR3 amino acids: CASSADRGQRNEKLFF. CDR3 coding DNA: TGTGCCAGCAGTGCCGACAGGGGGCAAAGGAATGAAAAACTGTTTTTT.

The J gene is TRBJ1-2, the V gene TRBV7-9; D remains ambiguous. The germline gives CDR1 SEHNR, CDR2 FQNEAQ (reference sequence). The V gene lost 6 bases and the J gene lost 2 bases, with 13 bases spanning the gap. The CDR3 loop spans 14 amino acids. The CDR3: CASRNRFPNYGYTF. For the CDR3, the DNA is TGTGCCAGCAGAAACCGGTTCCCGAACTATGGCTACACCTTC.

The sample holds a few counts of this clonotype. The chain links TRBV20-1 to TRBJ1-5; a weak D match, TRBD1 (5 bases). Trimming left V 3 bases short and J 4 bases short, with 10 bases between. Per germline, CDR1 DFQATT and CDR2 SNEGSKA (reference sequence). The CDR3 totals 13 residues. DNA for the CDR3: TGCAGTGCTAGTAAGGGGCCGAATCAGCCCCAGCATTTT. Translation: CSASKGPNQPQHF.

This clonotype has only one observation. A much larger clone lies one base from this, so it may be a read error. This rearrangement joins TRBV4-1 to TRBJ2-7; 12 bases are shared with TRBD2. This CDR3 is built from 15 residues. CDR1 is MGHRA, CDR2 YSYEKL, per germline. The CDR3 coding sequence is TGCGCCGGCAGCCACCCTAGCGGGGGGGTTTACGAGCAGTACTTC. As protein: CAGSHPSGGVYEQYF.

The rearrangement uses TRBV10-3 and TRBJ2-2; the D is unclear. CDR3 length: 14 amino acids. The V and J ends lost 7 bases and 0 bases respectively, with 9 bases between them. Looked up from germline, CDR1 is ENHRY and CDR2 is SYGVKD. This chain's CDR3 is CAITYSANTGELFF. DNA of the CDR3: TGTGCCATCACGTACAGCGCGAACACCGGGGAGCTGTTTTTT.

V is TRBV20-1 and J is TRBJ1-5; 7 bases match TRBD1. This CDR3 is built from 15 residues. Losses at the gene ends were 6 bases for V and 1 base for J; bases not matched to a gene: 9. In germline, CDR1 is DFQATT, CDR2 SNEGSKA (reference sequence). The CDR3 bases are TGCAGTGCCAGGGGGACCCGAGGAAGCAATCAGCCCCAGCATTTT. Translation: CSARGTRGSNQPQHF.

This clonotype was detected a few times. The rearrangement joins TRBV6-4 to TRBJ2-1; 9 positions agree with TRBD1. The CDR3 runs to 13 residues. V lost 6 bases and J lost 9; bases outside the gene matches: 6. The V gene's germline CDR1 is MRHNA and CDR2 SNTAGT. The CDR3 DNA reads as TGTGCCAGCAGCGACAGGGGGTATGGTGAGCAGTTCTTC. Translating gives CASSDRGYGEQFF.

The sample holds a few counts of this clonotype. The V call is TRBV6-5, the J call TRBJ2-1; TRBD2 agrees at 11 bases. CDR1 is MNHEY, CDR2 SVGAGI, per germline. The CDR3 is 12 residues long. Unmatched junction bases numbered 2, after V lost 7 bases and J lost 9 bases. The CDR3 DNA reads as TGTGCCAGCATTAGCGGGGGGGGTGAGCAGTTCTTC. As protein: CASISGGGEQFF.

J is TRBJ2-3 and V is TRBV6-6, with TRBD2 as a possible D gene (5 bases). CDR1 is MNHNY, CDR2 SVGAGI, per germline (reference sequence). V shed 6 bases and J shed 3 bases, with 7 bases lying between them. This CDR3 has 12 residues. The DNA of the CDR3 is TGTGCCAGCAGACAGCGGACAGATACGCAGTATTTT. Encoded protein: CASRQRTDTQYF.

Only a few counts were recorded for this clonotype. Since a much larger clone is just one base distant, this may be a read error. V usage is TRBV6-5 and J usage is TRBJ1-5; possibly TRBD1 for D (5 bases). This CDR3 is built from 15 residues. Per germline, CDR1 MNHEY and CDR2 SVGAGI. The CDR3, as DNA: TGTGCCAGCAGGGCGGGACGCTATAGCGATCAGCCCCAGCATTTT. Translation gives CASRAGRYSDQPQHF.